This entry lists 27 T cell receptor beta chains sequenced from one sample in a study of blood T cell repertoires in COVID-19. Generated by immunoSEQ multiplex PCR, the TCRdb table keeps only in-frame clones and is missing some. The sample has under 200,000 clones, around 85% seen once; the top ten hold 7.5% to 10%. The sequenced sample consisted of peripheral blood. Every receptor here comes from a woman older than 75 with COVID-19, enrolled during active disease.

This chain joins TRBV28 and TRBJ1-2; D is uncertain. V gave up 3 bases and J gave up 4 bases, with 12 bases separating them. CDR1 and CDR2 (germline): MDHEN, SYDVKM. The CDR3 runs to 14 residues. The CDR3 DNA reads as TGTGCCAGCAGTTTCAACACCCCAAGCTATGGCTACACCTTC. Protein: CASSFNTPSYGYTF.

The rearrangement links TRBV11-3 to TRBJ2-5; D may be TRBD1 (6 bases). The germline V gene encodes CDR1 SGHNT and CDR2 YENEEA. The CDR3 has 20 amino acids. V lost 7 bases, J lost 4 bases, and 34 bases lay in between. The CDR3 reads CASNRGFLGARAHRLETQYF. As DNA, the CDR3 is TGTGCCAGCAATAGGGGGTTTTTGGGGGCAAGGGCGCATCGTCTAGAGACCCAGTACTTC.

This chain uses TRBV3-1 (or the pseudogene TRBV3-2) with TRBJ2-7; 7 bases are shared with TRBD2. CDR3 length: 14 amino acids. With V trimmed by 3 bases and J by 4 bases, 6 bases remained unmatched. Germline CDR1 reads LGHDT; CDR2 reads YNNKEL (reference sequence). CDR3 in amino acids: CASSQRESGYEQYF. In nucleotides, the CDR3 is TGTGCCAGCAGCCAGCGGGAGAGCGGATACGAGCAGTACTTC.

The chain combines TRBV3-1 (or the pseudogene TRBV3-2) with TRBJ1-5, with 12 bases lining up with TRBD1. CDR3 length: 17 residues. The V gene end was trimmed by 3 bases and the J gene end by 6 bases; junction bases not matched to a gene: 9. Germline CDR1 reads LGHDT; CDR2 reads YNNKEL (reference sequence). Here the CDR3 reads CASSQTGTGGSSQPQHF. The CDR3, as DNA: TGTGCCAGCAGCCAGACCGGGACAGGGGGCTCGAGTCAGCCCCAGCATTTT.

V and J are TRBV5-1 and TRBJ2-7; TRBD2 might be the D (6 bases). The V end lost 0 bases, the J end lost 8 bases, and 15 bases lay between the germline ends. Germline CDR1 SGHRS, CDR2 YFSETQ. The CDR3 length is 14 residues. The CDR3 protein is CASSLGAGIQKQYF. CDR3 DNA sequence: TGCGCCAGCAGCTTGGGGGCGGGGATCCAAAAGCAGTACTTC. Looking up the rest from reference TRBV5-1 and TRBJ2-7 gives the full variable domain: KAGVTQTPRYLIKTRGQQVTLSCSPISGHRSVSWYQQTPGQGLQFLFEYFSETQRNKGNFPGRFSGRQFSNSRSEMNVSTLELGDSALYLCASSLGAGIQKQYFGPGTRLTVT.

The sample holds one count of this clone. V gene TRBV5-4 combines with J gene TRBJ2-1, with D perhaps matching TRBD2 (7 bases). Germline CDR1 reads SGHNT; CDR2 reads YYREEE (reference sequence). The CDR3 is 15 amino acids. V gave up 1 base and J gave up 9 bases, with 17 bases separating them. CDR3 nucleotides: TGTGCCAGCAGCTTGAGGGGCCGGGGGGCAAGTGAGCAGTTCTTC. This gives the protein CASSLRGRGASEQFF.

The chain recombines TRBV4-1 with TRBJ1-2; 7 bases line up with TRBD1. The CDR3 is 12 residues long. Germline V gene sequence: CDR1 MGHRA, CDR2 YSYEKL. The V gene end was trimmed by 6 bases and the J gene end by 4 bases; junction bases not matched to a gene: 2. CDR3 in amino acids: CASRRTGYGYTF. CDR3 nucleotide sequence: TGCGCCAGCAGACGGACAGGCTATGGCTACACCTTC.

A note on this clone: This specimen includes other DNA sequences encoding the same CDR3. This rearrangement joins TRBV5-1 to TRBJ1-1, with D perhaps TRBD1 (5 bases). V lost 0 bases and J lost 2, with 11 bases in between. The CDR3 contains 15 residues. CDR1 and CDR2 (germline): SGHRS, YFSETQ. The CDR3 sequence: CASSLGDRLNTEAFF. The CDR3 DNA is TGCGCCAGCAGCTTGGGAGACAGATTAAACACTGAAGCTTTCTTT. Drawing the rest from reference TRBV5-1 and TRBJ1-1, the complete variable domain is KAGVTQTPRYLIKTRGQQVTLSCSPISGHRSVSWYQQTPGQGLQFLFEYFSETQRNKGNFPGRFSGRQFSNSRSEMNVSTLELGDSALYLCASSLGDRLNTEAFFGQGTRLTVV.

A single count supports this clone. The gene calls are TRBV6-5 and TRBJ2-7; D remains ambiguous. The CDR3 length is 15 residues. Trimming shortened V by 6 bases and J by 0 bases, and 15 bases separated the two germline ends. Germline loops: CDR1 MNHEY, CDR2 SVGAGI. This chain's CDR3 is CASSPAGKSSYEQYF. In DNA, the CDR3 is TGTGCCAGCAGCCCGGCAGGAAAAAGCTCCTACGAGCAGTACTTC.

V is TRBV28 and J is TRBJ1-1; maybe TRBD1 (5 bases). Trimming took off 2 bases at V and 7 bases at J, with 11 bases between the two ends. The CDR3 extends over 13 amino acids. Germline CDR1 reads MDHEN; CDR2 reads SYDVKM. This CDR3 is CASSLATEVEAFF. Here the CDR3 DNA reads TGTGCCAGCAGTTTAGCGACAGAGGTTGAAGCTTTCTTT.

This rearrangement joins TRBV7-9 to TRBJ1-2; D perhaps matches TRBD1 (6 bases). Germline CDR1 SEHNR, CDR2 FQNEAQ (reference sequence). The CDR3 has 15 amino acids. Trimming pared 5 bases from V and 4 bases from J, leaving 17 bases between. This CDR3 is CASSPASTGPYGYTF. Here the CDR3 DNA reads TGTGCCAGCAGCCCAGCGTCGACAGGTCCCTATGGCTACACCTTC.

Concerning this clone itself: Compared with germline, one end of the junction differs, possibly owing to a read error. The chain recombines TRBV7-7 with TRBJ2-5; TRBD2 might be the D (6 bases). The CDR3 contains 15 residues. The germline gives CDR1 SSHAT, CDR2 FNYEAQ (reference sequence). Here the CDR3 DNA reads TGTGCTAGCAGCCTCCAACGGGGGAACCAAGAGACCCAGTACTTC. It specifies CASSLQRGNQETQYF.

The chain recombines TRBV3-1 (or the pseudogene TRBV3-2) with TRBJ1-2; D call uncertain. Trimming took 1 base from V and 3 from J, leaving 6 bases between them. The CDR3 contains 13 residues. Germline CDR1 reads LGHDT; CDR2 reads YNNKEL (reference sequence). CDR3 in amino acids: CASSQVQHYGYTF. Written as DNA, the CDR3 is TGTGCCAGCAGCCAAGTACAACACTATGGCTACACCTTC.

This chain uses TRBV5-1 with TRBJ2-1, with TRBD1 identical over 7 bases. Germline V gene data show CDR1 as SGHRS and CDR2 as YFSETQ. This CDR3 has 15 residues. Losses at the gene ends were 3 bases for V and 4 bases for J; bases not matched to a gene: 7. This chain's CDR3 is CASSSAATGYNEQFF. DNA of the CDR3: TGCGCCAGCAGCTCTGCCGCGACAGGGTACAATGAGCAGTTCTTC.

The V call is TRBV2, the J call TRBJ1-6; D is uncertain. Deletions cut 6 bases from V and 7 bases from J, with 13 bases between. The CDR3 is made up of 14 amino acids. Germline lookup yields CDR1 SNHLY and CDR2 FYNNEI. In nucleotides, the CDR3 is TGTGCCAGCAGCGTCGCGCATTCCAATTCACCCCTCCACTTT. This gives the protein CASSVAHSNSPLHF.

The CDR3 sequence: CASSVAPTGDEQYF. The CDR3 bases are TGTGCCAGCAGCGTCGCCCCGACAGGGGACGAGCAGTACTTC. The chain links TRBV9 to TRBJ2-7; 8 bases map to TRBD1. V was clipped by 2 bases and J by 5 bases; unmatched bases: 6. The germline gives CDR1 SGDLS, CDR2 YYNGEE. There are 14 residues in the CDR3.

This clone was observed a few times. V gene TRBV9 combines with J gene TRBJ2-2; no reliable D call. V gave up 2 bases and J gave up 7 bases, with 6 bases separating them. CDR1 and CDR2 (germline): SGDLS, YYNGEE. This CDR3 is built from 12 residues. The CDR3 region has the DNA TGTGCCAGCAGCGTGCCCGGCGGGGAGCTGTTTTTT. Protein product: CASSVPGGELFF.

The DNA of the CDR3 is TGCGCCAGCAGACCGCAAGGACAGCACTCCTACAATGAGCAGTTCTTC. This sequence encodes CASRPQGQHSYNEQFF. The rearrangement links TRBV5-1 to TRBJ2-1; possibly TRBD1 for D (6 bases). The germline V gene encodes CDR1 SGHRS and CDR2 YFSETQ. The length of the CDR3 is 16 residues. V lost 5 bases and J lost 0, with 15 bases in between.

The chain uses TRBV24-1 and TRBJ2-1, with TRBD2 matching 10 bases. With V trimmed by 0 bases and J by 8 bases, 3 bases remained unmatched. Germline V gene data show CDR1 as KGHDR and CDR2 as SFDVKD. CDR3 length equals 15 residues. The CDR3 loop is CATSDLTSGIDEQFF. CDR3 DNA: TGTGCCACCAGTGATTTGACTAGCGGGATCGATGAGCAGTTCTTC.

The count of this clone is one. V gene TRBV3-1 (or the pseudogene TRBV3-2) combines with J gene TRBJ1-1; a possible D gene is TRBD1 (6 bases). V lost 4 bases and J lost 5, with 14 bases in between. Germline CDR1 is LGHDT and CDR2 is YNNKEL (reference sequence). The CDR3 length is 14 residues. The CDR3: CASSPRGGRTEAFF. The CDR3, as DNA: TGTGCCAGCAGCCCCCGGGGGGGCCGAACTGAAGCTTTCTTT.

The chain joins TRBV12-3 or TRBV12-4 to TRBJ1-2, with D perhaps TRBD1 (5 bases). Trimming took 6 bases from V and 3 from J, leaving 11 bases between them. This CDR3 is built from 13 residues. CDR3 sequence: CASSSGYYYGYTF. CDR3 in DNA: TGTGCCAGCAGCTCAGGGTACTACTATGGCTACACCTTC.

The J gene is TRBJ1-2, the V gene TRBV25-1; 8 bases fit TRBD1. In germline, CDR1 is MGHDK, CDR2 SYGVNS. CDR3 length: 15 residues. The J segment lost 4 bases and the V segment lost 1 base, leaving 5 bases of the junction unmatched. In DNA, the CDR3 is TGTGCCAGCAGTGAATTCCCGACAGGGGCCTATGGCTACACCTTC. Protein: CASSEFPTGAYGYTF.

The rearrangement joins TRBV28 to TRBJ2-1; 15 bases are a match to TRBD2. The CDR3 is made up of 18 amino acids. Losses at the gene ends were 5 bases for V and 0 bases for J; bases not matched to a gene: 5. Germline V gene sequence: CDR1 MDHEN, CDR2 SYDVKM. CDR3 DNA: TGTGCCAGCAGTGGGGGGACTAGCGGGAGGAGCTCCTACAATGAGCAGTTCTTC. Translated: CASSGGTSGRSSYNEQFF. The variable domain in full, with the rest retrieved from reference TRBV28 and TRBJ2-1, is DVKVTQSSRYLVKRTGEKVFLECVQDMDHENMFWYRQDPGLGLRLIYFSYDVKMKEKGDIPEGYSVSREKKERFSLILESASTNQTSMYLCASSGGTSGRSSYNEQFFGPGTRLTVL.

This clone has just one count. CDR3 nucleotides: TGTGCCAGCAGTTACGTCAGGGGGCTTGGTGGCTACACCTTC. Amino acid sequence: CASSYVRGLGGYTF. The genes are TRBV6-5 and TRBJ1-2; 8 nucleotides agree with TRBD1. The CDR3 totals 14 residues. V was clipped by 2 bases and J by 7 bases; unmatched bases: 6. Germline V gene sequence: CDR1 MNHEY, CDR2 SVGAGI.

This clone was counted only a few times. The gene calls are TRBV19 and TRBJ2-1; 7 bases line up with TRBD2. This CDR3 contains 13 residues. CDR1 is LNHDA, CDR2 SQIVND, per germline (reference sequence). The trim removed 7 bases at V and 6 bases at J, leaving 6 bases unmatched. This chain's CDR3 is CASMPAGRNEQFF. Written as DNA, the CDR3 is TGTGCCAGTATGCCAGCGGGGCGCAATGAGCAGTTCTTC.

In its sample, this clone was seen a few times. The chain combines TRBV21-1 with TRBJ2-1; no check of the table's D call, TRBD2, against the DNA was made. TRBV21-1 is a listed pseudogene. The CDR3 runs 17 residues. CDR3 amino acids: CASSPRRLAGTYNEQFF. The CDR3 DNA reads TGTGCCAGCAGTCCCCGGCGGCTAGCGGGAACCTACAATGAGCAGTTCTTC.

V and J are TRBV5-1 and TRBJ2-7, with 11 positions matching TRBD2. The ends lost 6 bases at V and 0 bases at J; junction bases unmatched: 5. Per germline, CDR1 SGHRS and CDR2 YFSETQ. The CDR3 has 15 residues. DNA of the CDR3: TGCGCCAGCACCCCGACTAGCGGGGCCTCCTACGAGCAGTACTTC. Translated: CASTPTSGASYEQYF.